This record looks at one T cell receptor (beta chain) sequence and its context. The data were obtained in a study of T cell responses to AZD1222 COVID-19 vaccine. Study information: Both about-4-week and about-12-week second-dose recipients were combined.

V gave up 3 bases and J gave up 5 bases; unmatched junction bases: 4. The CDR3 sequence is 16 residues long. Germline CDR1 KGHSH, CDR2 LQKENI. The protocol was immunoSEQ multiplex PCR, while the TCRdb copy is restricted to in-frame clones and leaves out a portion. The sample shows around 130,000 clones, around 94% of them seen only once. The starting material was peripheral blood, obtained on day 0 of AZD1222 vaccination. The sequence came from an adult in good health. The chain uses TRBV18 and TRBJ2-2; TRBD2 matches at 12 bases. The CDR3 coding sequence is TGTGCCAGCTCACCGACACTAGCGGGAGGAACCGGGGAGCTGTTTTTT. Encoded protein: CASSPTLAGGTGELFF.